Listed here are 24 T cell receptor beta chains from one sample, sequenced in a study of T cell clonotyping in hematopoietic cell transplantation. The table came from immunoSEQ multiplex PCR; TCRdb's copy has only in-frame clones and leaves some out. The table records 6,500 or so clones, 95% to 97% of them present only once. Time point reported: recipient sample about 28 days before transplant, after cytoreduction. The sample consisted of peripheral blood mononuclear cells, taken before stem cell transplant. The receptors here all came from a man between 65 and 85 years old with acute myeloid leukemia. Some clones in this sample may be carry-over from other donors' samples.

The chain uses TRBV27 and TRBJ2-7; 10 bases align to TRBD1. This CDR3 is 16 amino acids long. In germline, CDR1 is MNHEY, CDR2 SMNVEV (reference sequence). Losses at the gene ends were 5 bases for V and 7 bases for J; bases not matched to a gene: 14. The chain's CDR3 is CASSPLDRGRPFEQYF. The DNA for the CDR3 is TGTGCCAGCAGTCCCCTCGACAGGGGGCGCCCCTTTGAGCAGTACTTC.

The chain recombines TRBV19 with TRBJ1-2; D possibly corresponds to TRBD1 (5 bases). The length of the CDR3 is 14 residues. CDR1 and CDR2 (germline): LNHDA, SQIVND (reference sequence). Trimming took off 0 bases at V and 8 bases at J, with 13 bases between the two ends. The CDR3 DNA reads TGTGCCAGTAGTATAGAAAGGGGAGCAATCGGCTACACCTTC. Its protein is CASSIERGAIGYTF.

The V and J genes are TRBV19 and TRBJ2-7; perhaps TRBD1 as D (6 bases). CDR1 and CDR2 from the germline V gene are LNHDA and SQIVND (reference sequence). The CDR3 loop spans 13 amino acids. The germline V and J ends were trimmed by 5 bases and 3 bases, with 11 bases remaining between them. The CDR3 coding sequence is TGTGCCAGTAGTCTGACGGGACACTACGAGCAGTACTTC. Translated: CASSLTGHYEQYF. Based on the CDR3 plus reference TRBV19 and TRBJ2-7, the full variable domain is DGGITQSPKYLFRKEGQNVTLSCEQNLNHDAMYWYRQDPGQGLRLIYYSQIVNDFQKGDIAEGYSVSREKKESFPLTVTSAQKNPTAFYLCASSLTGHYEQYFGPGTRLTVT.

This clone was detected once. This sequence joins TRBV29-1 and TRBJ2-6; D is undetermined. V shed 5 bases and J shed 0 bases, with 5 bases lying between them. From germline, CDR1 is SQVTM and CDR2 ANQGSEA. The CDR3 runs to 13 residues. CDR3 loop: CSVHDSGANVLTF. DNA of the CDR3: TGCAGCGTTCACGACTCTGGGGCCAACGTCCTGACTTTC.

J is TRBJ2-7 and V is TRBV19; 8 bases are shared with TRBD2. This CDR3 has 15 amino acids. V trimming: 6 bases; J trimming: 0 bases; junction bases outside the gene matches: 7. Germline values: CDR1 LNHDA, CDR2 SQIVND (reference sequence). The CDR3 protein is CASSRLAQSSYEQYF. DNA for the CDR3: TGTGCCAGTAGCCGACTAGCGCAGAGCTCCTACGAGCAGTACTTC.

V usage is TRBV10-3 and J usage is TRBJ1-1; the match to TRBD1 covers 8 bases. Germline V gives CDR1 ENHRY, CDR2 SYGVKD. The CDR3 spans 15 residues. V lost 3 bases and J lost 3; bases outside the gene matches: 6. CDR3 amino acids: CAISDLGQGHTEAFF. As DNA, the CDR3 is TGTGCCATCAGTGACCTTGGACAGGGCCACACTGAAGCTTTCTTT.

About this clone: Mismatch with germline at one junction end may stem from a read error. The rearrangement uses TRBV11-2 and TRBJ1-6; D remains unclear. The length of the CDR3 is 15 residues. Germline CDR1 reads SGHAT; CDR2 reads FQNNGV. The CDR3 is CASSLDPGNNSPLHF. The CDR3, as DNA: TGTGCCAGCAGCCTAGACCCTGGGAATAATTCACCCCTCCACTTT.

The chain employs TRBV28 and TRBJ1-5, with a tentative D call TRBD1 (5 bases). Trimming removed 4 bases at V and 6 bases at J, with 16 bases between. Germline lookup yields CDR1 MDHEN and CDR2 SYDVKM. This CDR3 comprises 15 residues. CDR3 in DNA: TGTGCCAGCAGTTCCCCGGGGGGGAGTGGTCAGCCCCAGCATTTT. It specifies CASSSPGGSGQPQHF.

The chain couples TRBV10-3 to TRBJ1-6; 9 nucleotides agree with TRBD1. The germline gives CDR1 ENHRY, CDR2 SYGVKD. The CDR3 contains 14 residues. J was trimmed by 8 bases and V by 4 bases; bases with no gene match: 3. DNA for the CDR3: TGTGCCATCAGTGTTAGGACAGGGGATTCACCCCTCCACTTT. Protein sequence: CAISVRTGDSPLHF.

This chain links TRBV7-6 with TRBJ2-1, with 7 bases that match TRBD2. This CDR3 has 15 amino acids. V gave up 4 bases and J gave up 9 bases; unmatched junction bases: 12. Looked up from germline, CDR1 is SGHVS and CDR2 is FNYEAQ. CDR3 residues: CASSSGLVEIGEQFF. CDR3 sequence (DNA): TGTGCCAGCAGCTCCGGACTAGTAGAGATCGGTGAGCAGTTCTTC.

The chain recombines TRBV7-2 with TRBJ2-7, with 12 bases identical to TRBD2. Germline V gene lookup returns CDR1 SGHTA and CDR2 FQGNSA. V lost 1 base to trimming and J lost 3 bases; unmatched junction nucleotides: 4. This CDR3 contains 16 residues. CDR3 residues: CASSLGTSGNYYEQYF. CDR3 sequence (DNA): TGTGCCAGCAGCTTAGGGACTAGCGGGAACTACTACGAGCAGTACTTC.

The chain links TRBV11-2 to TRBJ1-1, with D tentatively TRBD1 (5 bases). Per germline, CDR1 SGHAT and CDR2 FQNNGV. With 2 bases removed from V and 2 bases from J, the gap between germline ends came to 24 bases. The length of the CDR3 is 19 residues. The CDR3: CASSLSGPATIGVNTEAFF. CDR3 coding DNA: TGTGCCAGCAGCTTATCGGGGCCAGCCACGATCGGAGTAAACACTGAAGCTTTCTTT.

The J gene is TRBJ2-3, the V gene TRBV19; a weak D match, TRBD2 (6 bases). V lost 4 bases to trimming and J lost 2 bases, with 13 bases between them. The CDR3 is 15 residues long. Germline CDR1 and CDR2: LNHDA and SQIVND (reference sequence). For the CDR3, the DNA is TGTGCCAGTAGTACCTCGGCGGGGTTCACAGATACGCAGTATTTT. This sequence encodes CASSTSAGFTDTQYF.

The chain joins TRBV7-3 to TRBJ1-5, with D possibly TRBD1 on 6 matching bases. The V and J ends lost 5 bases and 4 bases respectively, with 9 bases between them. Germline V gives CDR1 SGHTA, CDR2 FQGTGA. The CDR3 has 13 amino acids. The CDR3 nucleotides read TGTGCCAGCAGCAGTGACAGGAATCAGCCCCAGCATTTT. It is translated as CASSSDRNQPQHF.

The chain carries TRBV7-3 and TRBJ2-1; weak D call: TRBD1 (5 bases). Germline values: CDR1 SGHTA, CDR2 FQGTGA. V lost 6 bases, J lost 6 bases, and 21 bases lay in between. The CDR3 runs to 16 residues. CDR3 loop: CASSRPLTDFTNEQFF. CDR3 DNA sequence: TGTGCCAGCAGTCGACCTCTGACAGATTTCACCAATGAGCAGTTCTTC. The whole variable domain, filled in from reference TRBV7-3 and TRBJ2-1, reads GAGVSQTPSNKVTEKGKYVELRCDPISGHTALYWYRQSLGQGPEFLIYFQGTGAADDSGLPNDRFFAVRPEGSVSTLKIQRTERGDSAVYLCASSRPLTDFTNEQFFGPGTRLTVL.

The rearrangement links TRBV28 to TRBJ1-4; D perhaps matches TRBD1 (5 bases). Trimming took off 5 bases at V and 2 bases at J, with 12 bases between the two ends. The CDR3 is 15 amino acids. Germline assignment: CDR1 MDHEN and CDR2 SYDVKM. DNA of the CDR3: TGTGCCAGCAGTCTCCTCGGGACGACTAATGAAAAACTGTTTTTT. Amino acid sequence: CASSLLGTTNEKLFF.

This rearrangement joins TRBV7-9 to TRBJ1-1; D unclear. Germline V gene data show CDR1 as SEHNR and CDR2 as FQNEAQ (reference sequence). CDR3 length: 12 residues. V was pared by 1 base and J by 7 bases, with 7 bases between. This CDR3 is CASSLVADEAFF. CDR3 DNA sequence: TGTGCCAGCAGCTTAGTGGCTGATGAAGCTTTCTTT.

V is TRBV2 and J is TRBJ2-3, with TRBD2 identical over 11 bases. The junction had 7 bases not matched to a gene; V was cut back by 10 bases and J by 4 bases. Germline CDR1 is SNHLY and CDR2 is FYNNEI. This CDR3 is built from 14 residues. The CDR3 nucleotides are TGTGCCAAGACTAGCGGGAATAGGGCAGATACGCAGTATTTT. Translated, it gives CAKTSGNRADTQYF.

This rearrangement joins TRBV15 to TRBJ2-2, with D uncertain. Germline V gene data show CDR1 as LNHNV and CDR2 as YYDKDF (reference sequence). The CDR3 spans 14 residues. The V end lost 0 bases, the J end lost 4 bases, and 6 bases lay between the germline ends. CDR3 DNA: TGTGCCACCAGCAGAGATGCAGTCACCGGGGAGCTGTTTTTT. It encodes CATSRDAVTGELFF.

The chain links TRBV29-1 to TRBJ1-2, with D perhaps matching TRBD1 (6 bases). The CDR3 is 16 amino acids. In germline, CDR1 is SQVTM, CDR2 ANQGSEA. Trimming pared 7 bases from V and 7 bases from J, leaving 28 bases between. The CDR3 sequence: CSGGARVGEKNGGYTF. The CDR3 DNA reads TGCAGCGGGGGGGCGCGGGTCGGTGAGAAAAACGGTGGCTACACCTTC. Full variable domain (rest looked up from reference TRBV29-1 and TRBJ1-2): SAVISQKPSRDICQRGTSLTIQCQVDSQVTMMFWYRQQPGQSLTLIATANQGSEATYESGFVIDKFPISRPNLTFSTLTVSNMSPEDSSIYLCSGGARVGEKNGGYTFGSGTRLTVV.

The CDR3 bases are TGTGCCAGCAGTTACGGACGGCCTCGGCCCCAGCATTTT. This encodes CASSYGRPRPQHF. The gene calls are TRBV28 and TRBJ1-5, with D uncertain. CDR1 and CDR2 (germline): MDHEN, SYDVKM. The CDR3 consists of 13 residues. The V end lost 4 bases, the J end lost 9 bases, and 13 bases lay between the germline ends.

The chain joins TRBV5-4 to TRBJ1-2, with TRBD1 as a possible D gene (5 bases). The germline V gene encodes CDR1 SGHNT and CDR2 YYREEE (reference sequence). V lost 5 bases and J 2 bases, leaving 10 bases between the germline ends. The length of the CDR3 is 13 residues. The CDR3 protein is CASRGRANYGYTF. The CDR3 nucleotides read TGTGCCAGCAGGGGCAGGGCGAACTATGGCTACACCTTC.

The CDR3 sequence is CASSLDPRTSIHMNTEAFF. Here the CDR3 DNA reads TGTGCCAGCAGCTTAGACCCGAGGACTTCTATCCACATGAACACTGAAGCTTTCTTT. The chain has TRBV7-9 and TRBJ1-1; no clear D. V lost 1 base and J lost 0, with 21 bases in between. CDR3 size: 19 residues. In germline, CDR1 is SEHNR, CDR2 FQNEAQ (reference sequence).

This sequence joins TRBV4-1 and TRBJ2-7; unclear D gene. This CDR3 is built from 13 residues. With 0 bases removed from V and 2 bases from J, the gap between germline ends came to 5 bases. CDR1 MGHRA and CDR2 YSYEKL come from the germline V gene. The CDR3 is CASSQDLAYEQYF. CDR3 in DNA: TGCGCCAGCAGCCAAGATTTGGCCTACGAGCAGTACTTC.